These T cell receptor beta chains were read from a single sample in a study of cytomegalovirus exposure and HLA in healthy donors. Clones were read by immunoSEQ multiplex PCR, and TCRdb kept only the in-frame ones, dropping some. There are under 150,000 clones in the sample; about 80% occur only once, and over 2% lies in the top ten. The sample consisted of PBMCs. Every receptor here comes from a man aged 25 to 40 in good health and CMV-seronegative. CDR3s include the opening cysteine and the closing phenylalanine or tryptophan. Clone size is shown for a subset of rows, as once, few, many or a class of expanded clone.

few | TRBJ2-5 | TRBV18 | CASSPLAEYQETQYF
NA | TRBJ2-2 | TRBV6-1 | CASSDTWGLAGGPPPGELFF
many | TRBJ1-5 | TRBV6-4 | CASSEGTGSQPQHF
NA | TRBJ1-1 | TRBV9 | CASSVQGGNTEAFF
NA | TRBJ2-1 | TRBV28 | CASSSLLAGEGSYNEQFF
NA | TRBJ2-1 | TRBV7-9 | CASSPTPASNEQFF
NA | TRBJ2-7 | TRBV7-2 | CASSLVRASYEQYF
NA | TRBJ2-7 | TRBV5-1 | CASSAGLAGGEQYF
NA | TRBJ2-1 | TRBV5-1 | CASSLVMTGGNEQFF
NA | TRBJ1-4 | TRBV7-9 | CASSFWEDKDEKLFF
NA | TRBJ2-3 | TRBV9 | CASSAPGLAGGTDTQYF
NA | TRBJ2-1 | TRBV4-2 | CASSPRSSGTELNEQFF
NA | TRBJ1-5 | TRBV30 | CAWTTGGNQPQHF
NA | TRBJ2-5 | TRBV19 | CASSPGLSGETQYF
NA | TRBJ2-2 | TRBV27 | CASSLSMRDRGTGELFF
NA | TRBJ1-2 | TRBV6-5 | CASRSTRDYGYTF
once | TRBJ2-1 | TRBV29-1 | CSVVGGEQFF
NA | TRBJ2-1 | TRBV10-3 | CAISEIDYNEQFF
once | TRBJ2-2 | TRBV7-8 | CASSLTRIYRTNTGELFF
NA | TRBJ2-7 | TRBV5-5 | CASSVYRGNYEQYF
NA | TRBJ1-6 | TRBV5-8 | CASSLKLGRSPLHF